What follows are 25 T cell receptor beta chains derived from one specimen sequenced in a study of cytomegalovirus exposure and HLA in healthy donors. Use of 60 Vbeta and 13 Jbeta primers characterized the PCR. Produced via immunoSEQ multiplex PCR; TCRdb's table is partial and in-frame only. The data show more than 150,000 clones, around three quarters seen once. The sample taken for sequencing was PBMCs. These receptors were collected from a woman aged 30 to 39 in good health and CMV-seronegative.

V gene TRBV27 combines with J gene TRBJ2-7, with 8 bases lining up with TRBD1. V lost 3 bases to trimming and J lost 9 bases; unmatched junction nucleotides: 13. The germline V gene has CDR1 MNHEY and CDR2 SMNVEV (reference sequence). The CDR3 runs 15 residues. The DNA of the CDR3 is TGTGCCAGCAGTTTCCAGGGGGCGCAAAGGACGGGGCAGTACTTC. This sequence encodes CASSFQGAQRTGQYF.

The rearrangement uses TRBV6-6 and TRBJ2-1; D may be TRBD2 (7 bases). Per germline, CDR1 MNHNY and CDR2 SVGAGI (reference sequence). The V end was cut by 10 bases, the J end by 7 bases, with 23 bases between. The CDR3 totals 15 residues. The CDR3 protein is CANNAAGAWGNEQFF. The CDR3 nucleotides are TGTGCCAACAATGCTGCGGGGGCATGGGGAAATGAGCAGTTCTTC.

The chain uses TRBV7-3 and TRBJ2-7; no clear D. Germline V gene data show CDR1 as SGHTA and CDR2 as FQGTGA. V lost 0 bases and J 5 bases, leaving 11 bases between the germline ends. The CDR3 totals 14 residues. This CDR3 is CASSLTGSPHEQYF. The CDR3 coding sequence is TGTGCCAGCAGCTTAACGGGCAGTCCCCACGAGCAGTACTTC.

DNA for the CDR3: TGCAGCGTTGAAGCTGGGCAGGCCATGAACACCGGGGAGCTGTTTTTT. This encodes CSVEAGQAMNTGELFF. The rearrangement uses TRBV29-1 and TRBJ2-2; D not resolved. V lost 1 base, J lost 1 base, and 13 bases lay in between. Germline CDR1 and CDR2: SQVTM and ANQGSEA. This CDR3 is 16 amino acids long.

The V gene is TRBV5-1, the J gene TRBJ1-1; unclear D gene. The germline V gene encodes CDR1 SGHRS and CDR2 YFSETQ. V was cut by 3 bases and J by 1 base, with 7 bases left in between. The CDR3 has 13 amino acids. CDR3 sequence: CASSWQENTEAFF. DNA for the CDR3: TGCGCCAGCAGCTGGCAGGAGAACACTGAAGCTTTCTTT.

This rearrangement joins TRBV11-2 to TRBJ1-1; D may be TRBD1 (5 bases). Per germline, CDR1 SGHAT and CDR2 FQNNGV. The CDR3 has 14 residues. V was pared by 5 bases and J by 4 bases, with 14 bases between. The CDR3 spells CASSLSPGGTEAFF. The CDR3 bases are TGTGCCAGCAGCCTTAGTCCGGGGGGCACTGAAGCTTTCTTT. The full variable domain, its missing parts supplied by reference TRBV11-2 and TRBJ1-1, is EAGVAQSPRYKIIEKRQSVAFWCNPISGHATLYWYQQILGQGPKLLIQFQNNGVVDDSQLPKDRFSAERLKGVDSTLKIQPAKLEDSAVYLCASSLSPGGTEAFFGQGTRLTVV.

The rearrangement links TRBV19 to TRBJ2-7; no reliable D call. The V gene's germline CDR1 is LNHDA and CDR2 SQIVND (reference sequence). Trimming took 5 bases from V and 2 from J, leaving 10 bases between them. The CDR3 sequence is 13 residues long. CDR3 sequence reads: CASSPTGPYEQYF. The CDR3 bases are TGTGCCAGTAGTCCCACGGGTCCCTACGAGCAGTACTTC.

CDR3 in amino acids: CASSLRTGVLANYGYTF. In DNA, the CDR3 is TGCGCCAGCAGCTTGAGGACAGGGGTCTTAGCTAACTATGGCTACACCTTC. The V and J genes are TRBV5-1 and TRBJ1-2; 9 positions agree with TRBD1. Trimming at V came to 1 base and at J to 0 bases, leaving 7 bases not matched to a gene. The germline CDR1 and CDR2 sequences are SGHRS and YFSETQ. The CDR3 totals 17 residues.

For the CDR3, the DNA is TGTGCCACCTCCACGTCCGGATTCCGAGCGCACGAGCAGTACTTC. Translation: CATSTSGFRAHEQYF. The V gene is TRBV19, the J gene TRBJ2-7; D not certain. The CDR3 covers 15 residues. V was cut by 10 bases and J by 5 bases, with 24 bases left in between. Per the germline V gene, CDR1 is LNHDA and CDR2 is SQIVND (reference sequence).

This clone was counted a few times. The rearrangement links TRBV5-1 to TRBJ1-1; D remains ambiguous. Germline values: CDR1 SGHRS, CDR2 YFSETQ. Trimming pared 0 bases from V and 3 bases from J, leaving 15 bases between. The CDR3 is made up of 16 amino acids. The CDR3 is CASSLDKAGGHTEAFF. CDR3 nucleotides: TGCGCCAGCAGCTTGGATAAAGCGGGCGGGCACACTGAAGCTTTCTTT.

CDR3 sequence reads: CSVELGAETQYF. CDR3 coding DNA: TGCAGCGTTGAACTGGGGGCAGAGACCCAGTACTTC. V is TRBV29-1 and J is TRBJ2-5, with D maybe TRBD1 (6 bases). Trimming cost V 2 bases and J 4 bases, with 8 bases left between them. Germline V CDR1 and CDR2: SQVTM, ANQGSEA. The CDR3 has 12 residues.

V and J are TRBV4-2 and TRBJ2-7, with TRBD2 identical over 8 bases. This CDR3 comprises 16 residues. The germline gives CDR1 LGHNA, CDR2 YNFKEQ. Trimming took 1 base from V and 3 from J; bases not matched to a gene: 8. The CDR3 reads CASSQVGSGVGYEQYF. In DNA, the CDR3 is TGTGCCAGCAGCCAAGTCGGTAGCGGGGTCGGCTACGAGCAGTACTTC.

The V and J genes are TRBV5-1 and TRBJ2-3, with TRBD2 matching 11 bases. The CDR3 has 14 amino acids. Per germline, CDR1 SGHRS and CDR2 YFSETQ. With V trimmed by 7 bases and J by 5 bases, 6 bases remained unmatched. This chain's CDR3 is CASGGLAAGDTQYF. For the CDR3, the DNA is TGCGCCAGCGGGGGACTAGCGGCGGGAGATACGCAGTATTTT.

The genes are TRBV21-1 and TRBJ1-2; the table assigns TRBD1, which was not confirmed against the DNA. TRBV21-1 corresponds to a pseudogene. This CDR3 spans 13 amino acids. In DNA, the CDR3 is TGTGCCAGCAGGGACAGGCTGAGCTATGGCTACACCTTC. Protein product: CASRDRLSYGYTF.

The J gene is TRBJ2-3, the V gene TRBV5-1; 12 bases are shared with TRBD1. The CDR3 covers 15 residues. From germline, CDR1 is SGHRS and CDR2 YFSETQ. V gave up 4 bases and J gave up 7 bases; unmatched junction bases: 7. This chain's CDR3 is CASSPGTGGGYTQYF. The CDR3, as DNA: TGCGCCAGCAGCCCCGGGACAGGGGGCGGGTATACGCAGTATTTT.

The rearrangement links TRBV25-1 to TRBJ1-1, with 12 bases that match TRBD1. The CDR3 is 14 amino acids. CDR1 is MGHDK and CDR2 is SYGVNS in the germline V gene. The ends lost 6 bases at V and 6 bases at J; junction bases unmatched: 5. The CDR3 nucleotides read TGTGCCAGCAGGGGGACAGGGGGCTCATCTGAAGCTTTCTTT. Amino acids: CASRGTGGSSEAFF.

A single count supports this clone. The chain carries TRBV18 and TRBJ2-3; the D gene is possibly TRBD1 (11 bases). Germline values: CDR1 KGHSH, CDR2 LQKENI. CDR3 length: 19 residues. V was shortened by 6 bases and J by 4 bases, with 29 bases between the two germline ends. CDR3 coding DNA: TGTGCCAGCTCCCGGACAGGGGGCCAGCGGGGGGGCCGAGCAGATACGCAGTATTTT. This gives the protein CASSRTGGQRGGRADTQYF.

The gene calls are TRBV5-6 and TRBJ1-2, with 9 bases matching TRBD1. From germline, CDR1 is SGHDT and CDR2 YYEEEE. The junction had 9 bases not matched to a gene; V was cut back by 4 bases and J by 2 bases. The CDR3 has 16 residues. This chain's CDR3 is CASSPDTGGRNYGYTF. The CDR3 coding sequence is TGTGCCAGCAGCCCAGACACAGGGGGCCGAAACTATGGCTACACCTTC.

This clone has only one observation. CDR3 coding DNA: TGTGCCAGCAGCTTAGCGGGGGGATCCAGCGAGCAGTACTTC. Protein product: CASSLAGGSSEQYF. The V gene is TRBV7-9, the J gene TRBJ2-7, with a possible D match to TRBD2 (6 bases). With 0 bases removed from V and 6 bases from J, the gap between germline ends came to 12 bases. CDR1 is SEHNR and CDR2 is FQNEAQ in the germline V gene (reference sequence). The CDR3 has 14 amino acids.

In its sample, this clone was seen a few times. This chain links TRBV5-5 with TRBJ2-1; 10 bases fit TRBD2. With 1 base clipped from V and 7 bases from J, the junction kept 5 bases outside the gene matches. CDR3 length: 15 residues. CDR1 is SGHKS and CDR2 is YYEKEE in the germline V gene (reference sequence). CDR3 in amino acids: CASSLKRGGQNEQFF. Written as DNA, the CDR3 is TGTGCCAGCAGCTTGAAGCGGGGGGGCCAAAATGAGCAGTTCTTC.

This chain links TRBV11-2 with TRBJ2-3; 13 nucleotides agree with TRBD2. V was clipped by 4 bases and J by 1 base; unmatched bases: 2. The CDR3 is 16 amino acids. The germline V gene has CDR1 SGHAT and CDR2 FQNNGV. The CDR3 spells CASSSGLAGGTDTQYF. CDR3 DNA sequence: TGTGCCAGCAGCTCCGGACTAGCGGGGGGCACAGATACGCAGTATTTT.

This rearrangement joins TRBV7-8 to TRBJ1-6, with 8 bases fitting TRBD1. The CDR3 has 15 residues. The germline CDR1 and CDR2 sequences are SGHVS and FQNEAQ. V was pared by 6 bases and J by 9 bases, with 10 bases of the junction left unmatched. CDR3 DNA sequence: TGTGCCAGCAGTTACCTCCCGGACAGGGTTTCACCCCTCCACTTT. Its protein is CASSYLPDRVSPLHF. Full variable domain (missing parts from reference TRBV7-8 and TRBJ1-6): GAGVSQSPRYKVAKRGQDVALRCDPISGHVSLFWYQQALGQGPEFLTYFQNEAQLDKSGLPSDRFFAERPEGSVSTLKIQRTQQEDSAVYLCASSYLPDRVSPLHFGNGTRLTVT.

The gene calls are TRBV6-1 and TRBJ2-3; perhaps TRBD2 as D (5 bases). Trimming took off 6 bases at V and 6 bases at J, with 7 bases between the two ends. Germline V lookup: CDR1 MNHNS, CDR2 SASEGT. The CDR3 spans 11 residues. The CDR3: CASRRDDTQYF. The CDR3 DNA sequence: TGTGCCAGCAGGAGGGATGATACGCAGTATTTT.

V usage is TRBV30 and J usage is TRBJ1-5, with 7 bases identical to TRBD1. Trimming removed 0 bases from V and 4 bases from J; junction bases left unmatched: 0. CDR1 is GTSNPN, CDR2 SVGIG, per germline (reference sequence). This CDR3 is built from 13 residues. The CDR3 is CAWSVTGNQPQHF. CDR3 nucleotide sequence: TGTGCCTGGAGTGTGACAGGGAATCAGCCCCAGCATTTT.

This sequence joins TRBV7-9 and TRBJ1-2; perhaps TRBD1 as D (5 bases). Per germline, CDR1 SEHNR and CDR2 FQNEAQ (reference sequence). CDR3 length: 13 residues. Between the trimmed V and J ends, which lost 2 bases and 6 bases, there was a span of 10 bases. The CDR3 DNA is TGTGCCAGCAGCTTAATCGGACAAGATGGCTACACCTTC. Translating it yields CASSLIGQDGYTF. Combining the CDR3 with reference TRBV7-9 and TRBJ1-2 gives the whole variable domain DTGVSQNPRHKITKRGQNVTFRCDPISEHNRLYWYRQTLGQGPEFLTYFQNEAQLEKSRLLSDRFSAERPKGSFSTLEIQRTEQGDSAMYLCASSLIGQDGYTFGSGTRLTVV.